The present entry profiles one TCR beta chain with its context. This CDR3 has 14 residues. The germline V and J ends were trimmed by 3 bases and 8 bases, with 16 bases remaining between them. Germline-derived CDR1 and CDR2 are MGHRA and YSYEKL. The data belong to a study of blood T cell repertoires in COVID-19. Method: immunoSEQ multiplex PCR; TCRdb's copy keeps in-frame clones and lacks some. The sample holds approximately 120,000 clones; roughly four fifths are singletons and the top ten take about a sixth. The chain uses TRBV4-1 and TRBJ1-1; D is unresolved. The clonotype was recovered from a man aged 25 to 45 who had recovered from COVID-19. Sequenced: PBMCs or T cells enriched from blood (not recorded which). The CDR3 region is CASSQAENEEEAFF. The CDR3 nucleotides are TGCGCCAGCAGCCAGGCGGAGAATGAAGAGGAAGCTTTCTTT.